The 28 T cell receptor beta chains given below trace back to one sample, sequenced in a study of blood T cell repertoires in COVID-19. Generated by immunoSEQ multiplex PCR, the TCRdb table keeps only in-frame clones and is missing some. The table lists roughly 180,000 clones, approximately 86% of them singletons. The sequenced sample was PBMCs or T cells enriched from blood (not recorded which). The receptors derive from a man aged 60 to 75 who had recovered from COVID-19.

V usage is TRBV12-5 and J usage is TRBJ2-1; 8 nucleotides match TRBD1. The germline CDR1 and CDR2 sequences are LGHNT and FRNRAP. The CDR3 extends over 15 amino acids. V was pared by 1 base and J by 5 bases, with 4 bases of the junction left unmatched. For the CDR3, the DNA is TGTGCTAGTGGTTTGGGATCAGGGGGCCACAATGAGCAGTTCTTC. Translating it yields CASGLGSGGHNEQFF.

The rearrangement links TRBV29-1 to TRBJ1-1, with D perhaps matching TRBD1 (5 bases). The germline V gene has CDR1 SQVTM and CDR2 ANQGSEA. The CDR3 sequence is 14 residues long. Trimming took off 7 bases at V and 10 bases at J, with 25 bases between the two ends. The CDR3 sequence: CSDLQGLQEEGAFF. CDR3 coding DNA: TGCAGCGATCTTCAAGGGCTACAGGAGGAGGGAGCTTTCTTT.

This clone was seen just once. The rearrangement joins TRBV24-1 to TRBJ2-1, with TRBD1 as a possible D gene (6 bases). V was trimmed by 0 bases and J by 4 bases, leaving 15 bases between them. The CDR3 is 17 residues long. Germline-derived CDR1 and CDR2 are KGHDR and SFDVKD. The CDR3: CATSDLGGDRTYNEQFF. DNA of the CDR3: TGTGCCACCAGTGATTTGGGGGGAGACAGGACGTACAATGAGCAGTTCTTC.

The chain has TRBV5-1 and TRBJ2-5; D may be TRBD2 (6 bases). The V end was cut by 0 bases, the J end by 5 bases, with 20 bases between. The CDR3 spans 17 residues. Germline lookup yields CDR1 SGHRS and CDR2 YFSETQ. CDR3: CASSLGSAGRTRETQYF. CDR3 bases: TGCGCCAGCAGCTTGGGTTCAGCGGGCCGCACCAGGGAGACCCAGTACTTC.

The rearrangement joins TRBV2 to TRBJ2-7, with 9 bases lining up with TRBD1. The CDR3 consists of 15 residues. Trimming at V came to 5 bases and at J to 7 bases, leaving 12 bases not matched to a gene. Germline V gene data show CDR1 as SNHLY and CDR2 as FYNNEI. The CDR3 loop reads CASSLSGTGSREQYF. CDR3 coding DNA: TGTGCCAGCAGTCTATCCGGGACAGGGTCTCGAGAGCAGTACTTC.

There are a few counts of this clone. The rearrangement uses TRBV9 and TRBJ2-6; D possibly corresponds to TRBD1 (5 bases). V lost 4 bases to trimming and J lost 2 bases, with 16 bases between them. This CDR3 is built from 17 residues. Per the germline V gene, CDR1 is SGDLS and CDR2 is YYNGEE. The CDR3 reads CASSPRDPQPGANVLTF. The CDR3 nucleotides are TGTGCCAGCAGCCCCAGGGATCCCCAGCCTGGGGCCAACGTCCTGACTTTC.

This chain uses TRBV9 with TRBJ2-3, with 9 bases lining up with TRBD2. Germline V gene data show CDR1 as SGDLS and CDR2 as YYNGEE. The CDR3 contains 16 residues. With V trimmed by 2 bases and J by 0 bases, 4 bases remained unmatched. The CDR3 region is CASSVSGGASTDTQYF. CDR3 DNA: TGTGCCAGCAGCGTTAGCGGGGGCGCTAGCACAGATACGCAGTATTTT.

In DNA form, the CDR3 reads TGTGCCAGCAGCTTACCGACAGGGGAGGTTAGCAATGAGCAGTTCTTC. This encodes CASSLPTGEVSNEQFF. The chain joins TRBV9 to TRBJ2-1; TRBD1 matches at 8 bases. This CDR3 has 16 residues. Germline CDR1 SGDLS, CDR2 YYNGEE. V was clipped by 4 bases and J by 6 bases; unmatched bases: 12.

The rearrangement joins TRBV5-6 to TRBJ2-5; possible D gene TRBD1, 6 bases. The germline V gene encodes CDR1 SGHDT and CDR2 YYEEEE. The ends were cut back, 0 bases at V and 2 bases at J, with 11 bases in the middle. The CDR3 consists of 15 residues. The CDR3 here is CASSLDRETQETQYF. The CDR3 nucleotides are TGTGCCAGCAGCTTGGACAGGGAAACACAAGAGACCCAGTACTTC.

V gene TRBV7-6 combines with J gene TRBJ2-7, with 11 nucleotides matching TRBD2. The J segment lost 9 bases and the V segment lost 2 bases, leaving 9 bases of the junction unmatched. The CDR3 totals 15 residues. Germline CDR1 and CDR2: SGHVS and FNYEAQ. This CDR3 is CASSLSIAGGEGQYF. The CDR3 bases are TGTGCCAGCAGCTTATCCATAGCGGGGGGGGAAGGGCAGTACTTC.

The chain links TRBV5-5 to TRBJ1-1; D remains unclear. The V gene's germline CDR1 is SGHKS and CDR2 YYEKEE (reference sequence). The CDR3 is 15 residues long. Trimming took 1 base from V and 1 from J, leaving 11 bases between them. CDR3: CASSLSPDWNTEAFF. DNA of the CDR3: TGTGCCAGCAGCTTGTCTCCAGATTGGAACACTGAAGCTTTCTTT.

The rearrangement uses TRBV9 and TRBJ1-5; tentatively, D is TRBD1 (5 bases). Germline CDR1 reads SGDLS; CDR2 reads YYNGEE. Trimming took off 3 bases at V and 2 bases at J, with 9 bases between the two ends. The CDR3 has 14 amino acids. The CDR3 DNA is TGTGCCAGCAGCGCAGGGTCTGGCAATCAGCCCCAGCATTTT. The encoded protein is CASSAGSGNQPQHF.

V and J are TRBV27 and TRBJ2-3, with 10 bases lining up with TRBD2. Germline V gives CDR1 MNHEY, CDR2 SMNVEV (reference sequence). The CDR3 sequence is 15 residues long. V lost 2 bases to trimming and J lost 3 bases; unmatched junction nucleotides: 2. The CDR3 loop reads CASSLGTSETDTQYF. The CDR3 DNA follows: TGTGCCAGCAGTTTAGGGACTAGCGAGACAGATACGCAGTATTTT.

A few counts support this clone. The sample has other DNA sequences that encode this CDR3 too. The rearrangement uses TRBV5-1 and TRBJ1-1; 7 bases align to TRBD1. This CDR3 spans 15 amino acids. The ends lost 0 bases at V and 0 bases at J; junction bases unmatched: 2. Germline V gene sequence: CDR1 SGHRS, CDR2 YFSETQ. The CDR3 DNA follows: TGCGCCAGCAGCTTGGGACAGGGAATGAACACTGAAGCTTTCTTT. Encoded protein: CASSLGQGMNTEAFF.

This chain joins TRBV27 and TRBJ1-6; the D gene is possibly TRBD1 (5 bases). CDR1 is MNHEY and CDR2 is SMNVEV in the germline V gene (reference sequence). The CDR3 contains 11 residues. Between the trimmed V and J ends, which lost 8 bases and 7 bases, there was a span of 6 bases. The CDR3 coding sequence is TGTGCCAGCGGACACAATTCACCCCTCCACTTT. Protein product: CASGHNSPLHF.

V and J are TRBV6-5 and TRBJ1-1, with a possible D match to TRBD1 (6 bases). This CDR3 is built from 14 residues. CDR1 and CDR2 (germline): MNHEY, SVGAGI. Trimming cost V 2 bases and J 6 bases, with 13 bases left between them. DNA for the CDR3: TGTGCCAGCAGTTACCGGGGGGCCCTATCTGAAGCTTTCTTT. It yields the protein CASSYRGALSEAFF.

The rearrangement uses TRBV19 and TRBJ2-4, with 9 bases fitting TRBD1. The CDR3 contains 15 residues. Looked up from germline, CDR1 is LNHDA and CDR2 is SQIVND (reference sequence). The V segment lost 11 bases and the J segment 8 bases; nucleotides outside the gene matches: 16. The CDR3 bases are TGTGCCTCCCAAAAGCAAACAGGGGGCGTTGACATTCAGTACTTC. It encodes CASQKQTGGVDIQYF.

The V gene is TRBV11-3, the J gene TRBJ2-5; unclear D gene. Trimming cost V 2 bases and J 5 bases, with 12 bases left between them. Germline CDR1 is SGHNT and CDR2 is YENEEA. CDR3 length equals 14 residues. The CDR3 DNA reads TGTGCCAGCAGCTTAAGTGTGGCCCAGGAGACCCAGTACTTC. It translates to CASSLSVAQETQYF.

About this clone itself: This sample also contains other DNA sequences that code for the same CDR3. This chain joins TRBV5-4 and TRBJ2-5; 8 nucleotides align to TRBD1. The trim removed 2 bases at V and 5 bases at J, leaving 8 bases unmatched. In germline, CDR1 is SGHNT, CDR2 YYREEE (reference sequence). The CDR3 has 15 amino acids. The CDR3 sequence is CASSLIGQGGETQYF. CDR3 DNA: TGTGCCAGCAGCTTAATAGGACAGGGAGGCGAGACCCAGTACTTC.

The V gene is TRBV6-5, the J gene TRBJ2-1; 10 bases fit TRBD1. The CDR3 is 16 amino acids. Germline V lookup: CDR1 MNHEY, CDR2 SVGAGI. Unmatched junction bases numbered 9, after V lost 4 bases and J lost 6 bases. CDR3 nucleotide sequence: TGTGCCAGCAGTTCAGGGGGGACAGGGGCTCTCAATGAGCAGTTCTTC. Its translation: CASSSGGTGALNEQFF.

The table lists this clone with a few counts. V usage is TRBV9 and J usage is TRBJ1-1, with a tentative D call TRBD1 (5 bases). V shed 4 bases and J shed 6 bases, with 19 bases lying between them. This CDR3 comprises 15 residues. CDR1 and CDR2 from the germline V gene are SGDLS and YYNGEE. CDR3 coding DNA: TGTGCCAGCAGCCCTGGAGGGACGAGGTTAGCTGAAGCTTTCTTT. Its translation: CASSPGGTRLAEAFF.

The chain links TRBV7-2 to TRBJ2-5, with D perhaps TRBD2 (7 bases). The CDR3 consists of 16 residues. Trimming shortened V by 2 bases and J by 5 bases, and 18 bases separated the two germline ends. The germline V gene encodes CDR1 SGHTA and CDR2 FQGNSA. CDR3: CASSLNGGGLPETQYF. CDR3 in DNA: TGTGCCAGCAGCTTAAACGGCGGGGGCCTCCCCGAGACCCAGTACTTC. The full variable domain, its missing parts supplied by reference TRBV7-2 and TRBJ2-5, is GAGVSQSPSNKVTEKGKDVELRCDPISGHTALYWYRQSLGQGLEFLIYFQGNSAPDKSGLPSDRFSAERTGGSVSTLTIQRTQQEDSAVYLCASSLNGGGLPETQYFGPGTRLLVL.

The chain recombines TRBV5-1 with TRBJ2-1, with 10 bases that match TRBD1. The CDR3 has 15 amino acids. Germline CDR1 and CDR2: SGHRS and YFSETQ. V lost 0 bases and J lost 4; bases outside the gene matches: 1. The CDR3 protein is CASSLGDRGYNEQFF. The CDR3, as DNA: TGCGCCAGCAGCTTGGGGGACAGGGGATACAATGAGCAGTTCTTC.

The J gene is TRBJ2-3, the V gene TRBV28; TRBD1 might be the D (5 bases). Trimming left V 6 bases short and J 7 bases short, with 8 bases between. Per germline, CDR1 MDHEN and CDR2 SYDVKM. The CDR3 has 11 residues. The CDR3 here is CASSRQNTQYF. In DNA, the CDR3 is TGTGCCAGCAGCCGACAGAATACGCAGTATTTT.

CDR3 in DNA: TGTGCCAGTAGTCGGTTGGGAGCGGCCCAAGAGACCCAGTACTTC. Its translation is CASSRLGAAQETQYF. This rearrangement joins TRBV19 to TRBJ2-5; a weak D match, TRBD2 (5 bases). Germline lookup yields CDR1 LNHDA and CDR2 SQIVND (reference sequence). This CDR3 spans 15 amino acids. Trimming took off 5 bases at V and 1 base at J, with 14 bases between the two ends. The variable domain in full, completed from reference TRBV19 and TRBJ2-5, reads DGGITQSPKYLFRKEGQNVTLSCEQNLNHDAMYWYRQDPGQGLRLIYYSQIVNDFQKGDIAEGYSVSREKKESFPLTVTSAQKNPTAFYLCASSRLGAAQETQYFGPGTRLLVL.

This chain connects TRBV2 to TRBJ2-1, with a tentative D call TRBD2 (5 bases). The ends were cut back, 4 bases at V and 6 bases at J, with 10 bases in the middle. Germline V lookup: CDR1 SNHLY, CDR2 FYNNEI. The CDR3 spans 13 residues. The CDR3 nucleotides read TGTGCCAGCAGTGTCGATGCGGGCAATGAGCAGTTCTTC. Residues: CASSVDAGNEQFF.

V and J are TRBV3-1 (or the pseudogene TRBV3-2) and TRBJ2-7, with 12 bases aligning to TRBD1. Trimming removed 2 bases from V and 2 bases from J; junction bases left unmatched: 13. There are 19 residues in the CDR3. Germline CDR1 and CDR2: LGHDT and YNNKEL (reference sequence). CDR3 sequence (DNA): TGTGCCAGCAGCCAACCCGGGACAGGGGGCGGGGGCACCACCTACGAGCAGTACTTC. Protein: CASSQPGTGGGGTTYEQYF.

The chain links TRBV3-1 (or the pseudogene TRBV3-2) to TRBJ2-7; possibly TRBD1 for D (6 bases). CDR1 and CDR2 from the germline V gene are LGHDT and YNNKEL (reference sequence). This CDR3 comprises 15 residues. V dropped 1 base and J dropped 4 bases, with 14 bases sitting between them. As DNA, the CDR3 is TGTGCCAGCAGCCAAGCTTTACAGGGAGCGTACGAGCAGTACTTC. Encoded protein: CASSQALQGAYEQYF.